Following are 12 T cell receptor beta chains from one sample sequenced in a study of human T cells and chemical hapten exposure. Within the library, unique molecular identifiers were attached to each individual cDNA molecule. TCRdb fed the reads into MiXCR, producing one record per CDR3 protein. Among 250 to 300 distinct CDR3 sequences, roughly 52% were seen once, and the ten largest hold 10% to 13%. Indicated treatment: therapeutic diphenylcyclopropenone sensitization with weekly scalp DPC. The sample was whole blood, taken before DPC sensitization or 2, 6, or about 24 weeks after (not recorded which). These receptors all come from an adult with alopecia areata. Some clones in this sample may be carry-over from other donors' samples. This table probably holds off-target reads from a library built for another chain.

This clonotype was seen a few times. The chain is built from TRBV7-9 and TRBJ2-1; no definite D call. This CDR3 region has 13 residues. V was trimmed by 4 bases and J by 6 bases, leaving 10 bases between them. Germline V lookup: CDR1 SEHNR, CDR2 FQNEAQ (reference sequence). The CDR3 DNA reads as TGTGCCAGCAGCTCGGGCCCGGGCAATGAGCAGTTCTTC. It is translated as CASSSGPGNEQFF.

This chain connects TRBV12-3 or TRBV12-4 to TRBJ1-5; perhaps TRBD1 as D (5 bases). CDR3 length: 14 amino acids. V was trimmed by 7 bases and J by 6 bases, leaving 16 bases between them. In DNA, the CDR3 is TGTGCCAGCACCGTCCAGGGCGGGGGTCAGCCCCAGCATTTT. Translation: CASTVQGGGQPQHF.

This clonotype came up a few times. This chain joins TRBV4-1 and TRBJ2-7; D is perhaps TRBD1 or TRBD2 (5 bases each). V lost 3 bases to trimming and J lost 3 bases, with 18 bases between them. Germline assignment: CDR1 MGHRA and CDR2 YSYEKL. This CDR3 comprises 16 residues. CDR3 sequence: CASSQGRAKRSYEQYF. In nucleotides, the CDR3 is TGCGCCAGCAGCCAGGGACGGGCGAAAAGAAGCTACGAGCAGTACTTC.

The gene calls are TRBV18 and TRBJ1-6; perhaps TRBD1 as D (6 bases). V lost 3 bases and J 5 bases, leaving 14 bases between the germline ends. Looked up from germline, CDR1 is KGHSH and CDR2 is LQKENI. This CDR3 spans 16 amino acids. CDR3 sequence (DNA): TGTGCCAGCTCACCTACCACAGGGCGGGATAATTCACCCCTCCACTTT. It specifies CASSPTTGRDNSPLHF.

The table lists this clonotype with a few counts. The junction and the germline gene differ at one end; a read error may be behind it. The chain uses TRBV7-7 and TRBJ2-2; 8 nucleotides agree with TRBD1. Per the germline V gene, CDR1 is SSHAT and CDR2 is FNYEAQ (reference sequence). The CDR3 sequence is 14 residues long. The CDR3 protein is CASSMQGATGELFF. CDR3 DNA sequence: TGTGCTAGCAGCATGCAGGGGGCCACCGGGGAGCTGTTTTTT.

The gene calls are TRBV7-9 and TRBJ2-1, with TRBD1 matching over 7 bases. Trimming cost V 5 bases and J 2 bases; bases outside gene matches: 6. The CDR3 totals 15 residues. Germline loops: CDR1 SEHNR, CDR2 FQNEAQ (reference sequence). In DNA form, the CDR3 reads TGTGCCAGCAGCGTATCGACAGGGCCCTACAATGAGCAGTTCTTC. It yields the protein CASSVSTGPYNEQFF. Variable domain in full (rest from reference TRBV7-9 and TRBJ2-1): DTGVSQNPRHKITKRGQNVTFRCDPISEHNRLYWYRQTLGQGPEFLTYFQNEAQLEKSRLLSDRFSAERPKGSFSTLEIQRTEQGDSAMYLCASSVSTGPYNEQFFGPGTRLTVL.

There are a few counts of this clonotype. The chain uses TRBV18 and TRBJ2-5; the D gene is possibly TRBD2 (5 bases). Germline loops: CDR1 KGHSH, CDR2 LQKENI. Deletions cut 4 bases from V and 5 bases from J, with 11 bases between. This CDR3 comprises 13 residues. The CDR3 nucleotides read TGTGCCAGCTCACTGAACTCGGGGGAGACCCAGTACTTC. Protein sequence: CASSLNSGETQYF.

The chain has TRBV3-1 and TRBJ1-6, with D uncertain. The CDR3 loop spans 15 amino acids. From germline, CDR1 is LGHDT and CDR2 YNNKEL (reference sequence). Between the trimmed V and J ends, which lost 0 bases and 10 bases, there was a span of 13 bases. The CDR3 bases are TGTGCCAGCAGCCAAGACGTCACCTCGAGGTCACCCCTCCACTTT. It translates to CASSQDVTSRSPLHF.

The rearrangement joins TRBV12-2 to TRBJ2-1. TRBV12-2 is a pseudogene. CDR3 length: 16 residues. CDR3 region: CASRSNTASSYNEQFF. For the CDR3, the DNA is TGTGCAAGTCGCTCCAACACAGCTAGCTCCTACAATGAGCAGTTCTTC.

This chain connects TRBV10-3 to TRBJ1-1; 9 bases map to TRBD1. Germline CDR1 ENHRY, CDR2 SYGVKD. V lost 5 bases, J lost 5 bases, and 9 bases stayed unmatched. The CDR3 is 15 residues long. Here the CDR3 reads CAISFTQGADTEAFF. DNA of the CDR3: TGTGCCATCAGTTTTACACAGGGGGCTGATACTGAAGCTTTCTTT.

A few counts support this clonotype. Here the CDR3 DNA reads TGTGCCAGCAGCCCAGAGGTGTGGCGGACAGATACGCAGTATTTT. The encoded protein is CASSPEVWRTDTQYF. This sequence joins TRBV7-2 and TRBJ2-3; D unclear. V lost 5 bases and J 3 bases, leaving 15 bases between the germline ends. Germline-derived CDR1 and CDR2 are SGHTA and FQGNSA. This CDR3 has 15 amino acids.

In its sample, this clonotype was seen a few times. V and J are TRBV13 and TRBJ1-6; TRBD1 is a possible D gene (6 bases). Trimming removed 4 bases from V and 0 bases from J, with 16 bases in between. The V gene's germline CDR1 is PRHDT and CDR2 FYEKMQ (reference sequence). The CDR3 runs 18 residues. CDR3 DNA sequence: TGTGCCAGCAGCTCATTCCCACAGGGCCTCTCCTATAATTCACCCCTCCACTTT. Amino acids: CASSSFPQGLSYNSPLHF.